Listed below are T cell receptor beta chains from one sample, sequenced in a study of blood T cell repertoires in COVID-19. TCRdb's table, derived via immunoSEQ multiplex PCR, lists solely in-frame clones and lacks some. The sample has 150,000 to 200,000 clones, approximately 83% seen once. What was sequenced was peripheral blood. The receptors derive from a man aged 45-65 years with active or convalescent COVID-19. Each CDR3 is given with its conserved first and last residue. A D gene is named only where the DNA matches it firmly. Clone size is stated in some rows and not others, as once, few, many or a class when expanded.

cdr3_aa,cdr3_nt,d_call,clone_size,j_call,v_call
CASSQEREKLFF,TGTGCCAGCAGCCAAGAACGGGAAAAACTGTTTTTT,.,.,TRBJ1-4,TRBV3-1/TRBV3-2
CATSDGRGNTEAFF,TGTGCCACCAGTGATGGAAGGGGGAACACTGAAGCTTTCTTT,.,medium-sized,TRBJ1-1,TRBV24-1
CASSEHQDGYTF,TGTGCCAGCAGTGAACATCAGGATGGCTACACCTTC,.,.,TRBJ1-2,TRBV6-1
CATNRGEWTDTQYF,TGTGCCACCAACAGGGGGGAGTGGACAGATACGCAGTATTTT,TRBD1,.,TRBJ2-3,TRBV9
CASSFGGSNSYEQYF,TGTGCCAGCAGCTTTGGGGGCTCCAATTCCTACGAGCAGTACTTC,.,.,TRBJ2-7,TRBV13
CASRQRSSTEAFF,TGTGCCAGCAGACAGCGGAGCTCCACTGAAGCTTTCTTT,.,.,TRBJ1-1,TRBV3-1/TRBV3-2
CASSSSGERRNEQFF,TGTGCCAGCAGTAGTAGCGGAGAGAGGCGGAATGAGCAGTTCTTC,.,once,TRBJ2-1,TRBV5-4
CASSVTGTRRTGELFF,TGCGCCAGCAGCGTTACCGGGACTAGGAGAACCGGGGAGCTGTTTTTT,TRBD2,.,TRBJ2-2,TRBV5-1
CSASSGATYEQYF,TGCAGTGCTAGTAGCGGGGCCACCTACGAGCAGTACTTC,TRBD2,.,TRBJ2-7,TRBV20-1
CASSLGQGDVNTEAFF,TGTGCCAGCAGCCTTGGACAGGGCGATGTGAACACTGAAGCTTTCTTT,TRBD1,once,TRBJ1-1,TRBV3-1/TRBV3-2